A single sample gave rise to the 17 T cell receptor beta chains below, sequenced in a study of PD-1 blockade in classical Hodgkin lymphoma. Autologous stem cell transplantation was followed by relapse in every patient, and brentuximab vedotin exposure varied. TCRdb's table, derived via immunoSEQ multiplex PCR, lists solely in-frame clones and lacks some. The table lists fewer than 30,000 clones, 70% to 90% of them singletons. The sequences come from peripheral blood mononuclear cells (PBMCs), collected before the second cycle of nivolumab. Receptor source: a human donor with classical Hodgkin lymphoma.

The V gene is TRBV15, the J gene TRBJ2-1; 11 bases agree with TRBD2. The CDR3 runs 15 residues. Germline CDR1 reads LNHNV; CDR2 reads YYDKDF (reference sequence). The J segment lost 12 bases and the V segment lost 8 bases, leaving 15 bases of the junction unmatched. The CDR3 nucleotides read TGTGCCACCCGAGAAATAAGTACCCTAGCGGGAGGGCAGTTCTTC. Protein sequence: CATREISTLAGGQFF.

This clone turned up a few times. The chain recombines TRBV7-6 with TRBJ2-2; D is unresolved. CDR3 size: 17 residues. Deletions cut 0 bases from V and 0 bases from J, with 11 bases between. Germline CDR1 and CDR2: SGHVS and FNYEAQ. The CDR3 sequence is CASSLASGRTNTGELFF. CDR3 DNA: TGTGCCAGCAGCTTAGCGTCTGGCCGAACGAACACCGGGGAGCTGTTTTTT.

The V and J genes are TRBV7-6 and TRBJ2-3, with 7 bases that match TRBD2. This CDR3 is built from 13 residues. V was clipped by 4 bases and J by 5 bases; unmatched bases: 3. CDR1 is SGHVS and CDR2 is FNYEAQ in the germline V gene. CDR3 in DNA: TGTGCCAGCAGCTGGGGCGGGGGAGATACGCAGTATTTT. This gives the protein CASSWGGGDTQYF.

The chain links TRBV25-1 to TRBJ2-3, with 11 bases fitting TRBD2. Per germline, CDR1 MGHDK and CDR2 SYGVNS. Trimming removed 3 bases from V and 2 bases from J; junction bases left unmatched: 10. This CDR3 has 18 amino acids. The CDR3 loop reads CASSEVSSGGFITDTQYF. In DNA form, the CDR3 reads TGTGCCAGCAGTGAGGTATCTAGCGGGGGGTTTATCACAGATACGCAGTATTTT.

The rearrangement uses TRBV7-2 and TRBJ2-7, with no clear D. V lost 1 base and J 7 bases, leaving 14 bases between the germline ends. The CDR3 extends over 14 amino acids. Looked up from germline, CDR1 is SGHTA and CDR2 is FQGNSA. CDR3 DNA: TGTGCCAGCAGCTTAGAGGCTCCGGCCCAGGAGCAGTACTTC. Protein product: CASSLEAPAQEQYF.

This sequence joins TRBV7-9 and TRBJ2-1, with 7 bases lining up with TRBD2. CDR3 size: 14 residues. V shed 1 base, J shed 7 bases, and the junction held 4 bases outside the gene matches. CDR1 is SEHNR and CDR2 is FQNEAQ in the germline V gene (reference sequence). In DNA form, the CDR3 reads TGTGCCAGCAGCTTAGGTACTAGCGCTAATGAGCAGTTCTTC. This codes for CASSLGTSANEQFF.

This clone was seen just once. The rearrangement uses TRBV11-3 and TRBJ1-6, with TRBD1 matching over 8 bases. The germline gives CDR1 SGHNT, CDR2 YENEEA. The CDR3 sequence is 14 residues long. V gave up 5 bases and J gave up 10 bases; unmatched junction bases: 7. CDR3 nucleotides: TGTGCCAGCAGCATAGGCACAGGGGGATCACCCCTCCACTTT. It encodes CASSIGTGGSPLHF.

This chain uses TRBV4-1 with TRBJ1-2, with 9 bases that match TRBD1. V lost 0 bases and J lost 8; bases outside the gene matches: 7. Germline V gene sequence: CDR1 MGHRA, CDR2 YSYEKL. The CDR3 length is 15 residues. The CDR3 DNA reads TGCGCCAGCAGCCAAGATGGACAGGGGTGGGGGGGCTACACCTTC. Its translation is CASSQDGQGWGGYTF.

The chain couples TRBV5-1 to TRBJ1-1, with 8 bases identical to TRBD1. This CDR3 region has 14 residues. Trimming took 4 bases from V and 0 from J; bases not matched to a gene: 2. In germline, CDR1 is SGHRS, CDR2 YFSETQ. The CDR3 protein is CASSGTGLNTEAFF. For the CDR3, the DNA is TGCGCCAGCAGCGGGACAGGTCTGAACACTGAAGCTTTCTTT. The full variable domain, completed using reference TRBV5-1 and TRBJ1-1, is KAGVTQTPRYLIKTRGQQVTLSCSPISGHRSVSWYQQTPGQGLQFLFEYFSETQRNKGNFPGRFSGRQFSNSRSEMNVSTLELGDSALYLCASSGTGLNTEAFFGQGTRLTVV.

This chain links TRBV7-2 with TRBJ1-2; no definite D call. The CDR3 is made up of 13 amino acids. The germline CDR1 and CDR2 sequences are SGHTA and FQGNSA. Trimming removed 5 bases at V and 2 bases at J, with 9 bases between. The CDR3 protein is CASSPDYNYGYTF. The CDR3 nucleotides read TGTGCCAGCAGCCCCGACTACAACTATGGCTACACCTTC. Looking up the rest from reference TRBV7-2 and TRBJ1-2 gives the full variable domain: GAGVSQSPSNKVTEKGKDVELRCDPISGHTALYWYRQSLGQGLEFLIYFQGNSAPDKSGLPSDRFSAERTGGSVSTLTIQRTQQEDSAVYLCASSPDYNYGYTFGSGTRLTVV.

The chain couples TRBV5-1 to TRBJ2-7, with TRBD1 identical over 10 bases. Germline CDR1 reads SGHRS; CDR2 reads YFSETQ. V lost 0 bases and J lost 3; bases outside the gene matches: 3. This CDR3 has 15 residues. The CDR3 DNA is TGCGCCAGCAGCTTGGGGGACAGGGGATTCTACGAGCAGTACTTC. Translated: CASSLGDRGFYEQYF.

CDR3: CASGLYIGELFF. Here the CDR3 DNA reads TGTGCTAGTGGTTTGTACATCGGGGAGCTGTTTTTT. This chain joins TRBV12-5 and TRBJ2-2; unclear D gene. The germline V gene has CDR1 LGHNT and CDR2 FRNRAP. This CDR3 spans 12 amino acids. Trimming took off 2 bases at V and 7 bases at J, with 5 bases between the two ends. Filled out from reference TRBV12-5 and TRBJ2-2, the complete variable domain reads DARVTQTPRHKVTEMGQEVTMRCQPILGHNTVFWYRQTMMQGLELLAYFRNRAPLDDSGMPKDRFSAEMPDATLATLKIQPSEPRDSAVYFCASGLYIGELFFGEGSRLTVL.

This clone was counted once. The chain is built from TRBV28 and TRBJ1-3; 11 bases agree with TRBD1. Germline V gene sequence: CDR1 MDHEN, CDR2 SYDVKM. The CDR3 is 16 amino acids. The trim removed 8 bases at V and 4 bases at J, leaving 10 bases unmatched. Here the CDR3 reads CASRSGTGGAGNTIYF. Written as DNA, the CDR3 is TGTGCCAGCCGATCCGGGACAGGGGGAGCAGGAAACACCATATATTTT.

The chain recombines TRBV2 with TRBJ2-2; 9 bases match TRBD1. The CDR3 covers 15 residues. J was trimmed by 7 bases and V by 7 bases; bases with no gene match: 10. Germline V CDR1 and CDR2: SNHLY, FYNNEI. Here the CDR3 reads CASNLDRGGIGELFF. The CDR3 DNA follows: TGTGCCAGCAACCTCGACAGGGGGGGGATCGGGGAGCTGTTTTTT.

This clone was seen more than once but under ten times. The rearrangement uses TRBV4-3 and TRBJ2-5, with D unclear. V was shortened by 5 bases and J by 2 bases, with 3 bases between the two germline ends. This CDR3 has 11 amino acids. The germline gives CDR1 LGHNA, CDR2 YSLEER. The CDR3 loop reads CASSIQETQYF. The CDR3 DNA sequence: TGCGCCAGCAGCATTCAAGAGACCCAGTACTTC.

There are a few counts of this clone. Written as DNA, the CDR3 is TGTGCCACCCACCTTGGCGAAGGGCGGTCCTACGAGCAGTACTTC. Its translation is CATHLGEGRSYEQYF. This chain connects TRBV28 to TRBJ2-7; no reliable D call. Germline values: CDR1 MDHEN, CDR2 SYDVKM. The CDR3 extends over 15 amino acids. Trimming took off 10 bases at V and 1 base at J, with 20 bases between the two ends.

V and J are TRBV28 and TRBJ1-2, with D unresolved. This CDR3 spans 14 amino acids. V lost 2 bases and J lost 10, with 17 bases in between. Germline CDR1 is MDHEN and CDR2 is SYDVKM. The CDR3 loop reads CASSLRWAPQYYTF. In nucleotides, the CDR3 is TGTGCCAGCAGTTTACGTTGGGCGCCTCAGTACTACACCTTC.